This passage covers 20 T cell receptor beta chains from one sample sequenced in a study of T cells in narcolepsy. Sequencing was performed with immunoSEQ multiplex PCR; in TCRdb, only in-frame clones are kept and a portion is missing. The sample records 25,000 to 35,000 clones, 85% to 90% being singletons. Sequencing was carried out using CD45RA- memory CD4+ T cells from PBMCs. These receptors all stem from a human donor with narcolepsy.

The rearrangement links TRBV29-1 to TRBJ2-1; TRBD2 matches 9 bases. Losses at the gene ends were 3 bases for V and 4 bases for J; bases not matched to a gene: 1. The CDR3 is 13 amino acids. CDR1 SQVTM and CDR2 ANQGSEA come from the germline V gene. The CDR3 sequence: CSVETSGYNEQFF. CDR3 nucleotides: TGCAGCGTTGAGACTAGCGGTTACAATGAGCAGTTCTTC.

V is TRBV6-1 and J is TRBJ2-7, with unresolved D. V gave up 4 bases and J gave up 3 bases, with 4 bases separating them. Per germline, CDR1 MNHNS and CDR2 SASEGT. The CDR3 length is 11 residues. Here the CDR3 reads CASSVVYEQYF. In DNA, the CDR3 is TGTGCCAGCAGTGTTGTCTACGAGCAGTACTTC.

This clone occurred a few times. In nucleotides, the CDR3 is TGTGCCAGCAGTATTAAACAGGACACAGATACGCAGTATTTT. It specifies CASSIKQDTDTQYF. The V gene is TRBV28, the J gene TRBJ2-3; a weak D match, TRBD1 (5 bases). The length of the CDR3 is 14 residues. Germline V lookup: CDR1 MDHEN, CDR2 SYDVKM. Trimming took 5 bases from V and 2 from J, leaving 11 bases between them.

CDR3 DNA: TGTGCCAGCAGTCTACAAAGGGAGCAGTACTTC. The encoded protein is CASSLQREQYF. This chain uses TRBV28 with TRBJ2-7; D is uncertain. The germline V gene has CDR1 MDHEN and CDR2 SYDVKM. Deletions cut 5 bases from V and 7 bases from J, with 9 bases between. The CDR3 has 11 amino acids.

The rearrangement joins TRBV19 to TRBJ2-1, with 11 positions matching TRBD2. Germline assignment: CDR1 LNHDA and CDR2 SQIVND (reference sequence). The junction had 12 bases not matched to a gene; V was cut back by 4 bases and J by 7 bases. The CDR3 length is 17 residues. CDR3: CASSTVLAGGRRNEQFF. CDR3 coding DNA: TGTGCCAGTAGTACTGTTCTAGCGGGGGGCCGGAGGAATGAGCAGTTCTTC. The whole variable domain, filled in from reference TRBV19 and TRBJ2-1, reads DGGITQSPKYLFRKEGQNVTLSCEQNLNHDAMYWYRQDPGQGLRLIYYSQIVNDFQKGDIAEGYSVSREKKESFPLTVTSAQKNPTAFYLCASSTVLAGGRRNEQFFGPGTRLTVL.

The gene calls are TRBV5-1 and TRBJ2-7, with TRBD2 as a possible D gene (5 bases). The CDR3 totals 13 residues. Germline assignment: CDR1 SGHRS and CDR2 YFSETQ. V lost 4 bases and J lost 0, with 8 bases in between. The CDR3 DNA follows: TGCGCCAGCAGCCGCGAGGGCTCCTACGAGCAGTACTTC. Translating gives CASSREGSYEQYF.

The V call is TRBV6-6, the J call TRBJ2-3; D is uncertain. The CDR3 contains 16 residues. V lost 5 bases and J 0 bases, leaving 15 bases between the germline ends. Germline lookup yields CDR1 MNHNY and CDR2 SVGAGI (reference sequence). CDR3 sequence: CASSLPSQISTDTQYF. In DNA, the CDR3 is TGTGCCAGCAGTCTCCCGTCCCAGATTAGCACAGATACGCAGTATTTT.

The chain combines TRBV7-9 with TRBJ1-6; 8 positions match TRBD1. CDR1 and CDR2 (germline): SEHNR, FQNEAQ (reference sequence). The V and J ends lost 0 bases and 3 bases, in that order; junction bases with no gene match: 10. This CDR3 region has 19 residues. The CDR3 DNA sequence: TGTGCCAGCAGCTTAGCTCCCCAGGGGGCGGGCTTCTATAATTCACCCCTCCACTTT. It translates to CASSLAPQGAGFYNSPLHF.

The chain couples TRBV9 to TRBJ1-3; D call uncertain. The V end lost 0 bases, the J end lost 0 bases, and 7 bases lay between the germline ends. CDR3 length: 15 residues. Per the germline V gene, CDR1 is SGDLS and CDR2 is YYNGEE. CDR3 DNA sequence: TGTGCCAGCAGCGTAGGCCAAGTCTCTGGAAACACCATATATTTT. It specifies CASSVGQVSGNTIYF.

The chain carries TRBV5-8 and TRBJ1-1, with D tentatively TRBD1 (5 bases). Trimming took off 3 bases at V and 1 base at J, with 7 bases between the two ends. Germline assignment: CDR1 SGHTS and CDR2 YDEGEE. The CDR3 loop spans 13 amino acids. CDR3 in DNA: TGTGCCAGCAGCTGGGGCTGGAACACTGAAGCTTTCTTT. It encodes CASSWGWNTEAFF.

Points on this clone: Germline is not matched at one junction end, which may reflect a read error. This chain links TRBV27 with TRBJ1-1; perhaps TRBD1 as D (6 bases). CDR3 length: 12 amino acids. CDR1 is MNHEY, CDR2 SMNVEV, per germline (reference sequence). CDR3 in amino acids: CASSSPGTSTSF. As DNA, the CDR3 is TGTGCCAGCAGCTCCCCCGGGACATCAACCTCCTTT.

The V call is TRBV27, the J call TRBJ1-5; D gene unclear. The CDR3 sequence is 12 residues long. Trimming took off 4 bases at V and 4 bases at J, with 5 bases between the two ends. Germline-derived CDR1 and CDR2 are MNHEY and SMNVEV (reference sequence). Written as DNA, the CDR3 is TGTGCCAGCAGTTCCTATAATCAGCCCCAGCATTTT. Encoded protein: CASSSYNQPQHF.

The V call is TRBV6-1, the J call TRBJ1-1; D gene ambiguous. With 8 bases removed from V and 1 base from J, the gap between germline ends came to 11 bases. The CDR3 extends over 13 amino acids. Germline V gives CDR1 MNHNS, CDR2 SASEGT. The CDR3 nucleotides read TGTGCCAGCGGGTTCGACGGGAACACTGAAGCTTTCTTT. It codes for CASGFDGNTEAFF.

This chain uses TRBV10-3 with TRBJ2-5; no firm D call. The germline gives CDR1 ENHRY, CDR2 SYGVKD. V was pared by 2 bases and J by 1 base, with 20 bases between. There are 18 residues in the CDR3. The CDR3 sequence is CAISEVDKGLEFQETQYF. As DNA, the CDR3 is TGTGCCATCAGTGAGGTTGATAAGGGTCTGGAGTTCCAAGAGACCCAGTACTTC.

The J gene is TRBJ1-3, the V gene TRBV6-6; perhaps TRBD1 as D (6 bases). The V and J ends lost 0 bases and 0 bases respectively, with 9 bases between them. The germline V gene has CDR1 MNHNY and CDR2 SVGAGI (reference sequence). This CDR3 is built from 16 residues. The DNA of the CDR3 is TGTGCCAGCAGTTACTCGACAGGACACTCTGGAAACACCATATATTTT. Translating it yields CASSYSTGHSGNTIYF.

This sequence joins TRBV27 and TRBJ2-1, with 8 positions matching TRBD2. V lost 4 bases to trimming and J lost 0 bases; unmatched junction nucleotides: 5. The length of the CDR3 is 16 residues. Germline-derived CDR1 and CDR2 are MNHEY and SMNVEV (reference sequence). CDR3 sequence reads: CASSSLAASSYNEQFF. DNA of the CDR3: TGTGCCAGCAGTTCACTAGCGGCGAGCTCCTACAATGAGCAGTTCTTC.

The rearrangement joins TRBV29-1 to TRBJ1-1; tentative D call: TRBD1 (6 bases). This CDR3 has 13 residues. Trimming pared 6 bases from V and 5 bases from J, leaving 16 bases between. Germline V CDR1 and CDR2: SQVTM, ANQGSEA. CDR3 sequence: CSVKTTGRTEAFF. The CDR3 DNA follows: TGCAGCGTCAAGACAACAGGGCGTACTGAAGCTTTCTTT.

A word on this clone: Relative to the germline gene, one junction end is altered; a read error may explain this. This chain joins TRBV5-4 and TRBJ1-1; D remains ambiguous. There are 15 residues in the CDR3. Per the germline V gene, CDR1 is SGHNT and CDR2 is YYREEE (reference sequence). The CDR3 DNA reads TGTGCCAGCAACTTGGTAATGGGAAGCAACACTGAAGCTTTCTTT. It is translated as CASNLVMGSNTEAFF. Variable domain in full (rest from reference TRBV5-4 and TRBJ1-1): ETGVTQSPTHLIKTRGQQVTLRCSSQSGHNTVSWYQQALGQGPQFIFQYYREEENGRGNFPPRFSGLQFPNYSSELNVNALELDDSALYLCASNLVMGSNTEAFFGQGTRLTVV.

This clone was observed a single time. The CDR3 is CASSQDRGGFNSPLHF. The CDR3, as DNA: TGCGCCAGCAGCCAAGATAGGGGGGGCTTCAATTCACCCCTCCACTTT. This chain joins TRBV4-3 and TRBJ1-6, with a tentative D call TRBD1 (6 bases). This CDR3 region has 16 residues. Trimming shortened V by 0 bases and J by 7 bases, and 13 bases separated the two germline ends. Germline values: CDR1 LGHNA, CDR2 YSLEER.

V usage is TRBV27 and J usage is TRBJ1-4, with D tentatively TRBD1 (6 bases). Trimming shortened V by 5 bases and J by 0 bases, and 22 bases separated the two germline ends. The germline V gene has CDR1 MNHEY and CDR2 SMNVEV (reference sequence). This CDR3 has 19 residues. CDR3 amino acids: CASSPSLPGGASTNEKLFF. The DNA of the CDR3 is TGTGCCAGCAGTCCATCCTTACCGGGGGGCGCATCAACTAATGAAAAACTGTTTTTT.